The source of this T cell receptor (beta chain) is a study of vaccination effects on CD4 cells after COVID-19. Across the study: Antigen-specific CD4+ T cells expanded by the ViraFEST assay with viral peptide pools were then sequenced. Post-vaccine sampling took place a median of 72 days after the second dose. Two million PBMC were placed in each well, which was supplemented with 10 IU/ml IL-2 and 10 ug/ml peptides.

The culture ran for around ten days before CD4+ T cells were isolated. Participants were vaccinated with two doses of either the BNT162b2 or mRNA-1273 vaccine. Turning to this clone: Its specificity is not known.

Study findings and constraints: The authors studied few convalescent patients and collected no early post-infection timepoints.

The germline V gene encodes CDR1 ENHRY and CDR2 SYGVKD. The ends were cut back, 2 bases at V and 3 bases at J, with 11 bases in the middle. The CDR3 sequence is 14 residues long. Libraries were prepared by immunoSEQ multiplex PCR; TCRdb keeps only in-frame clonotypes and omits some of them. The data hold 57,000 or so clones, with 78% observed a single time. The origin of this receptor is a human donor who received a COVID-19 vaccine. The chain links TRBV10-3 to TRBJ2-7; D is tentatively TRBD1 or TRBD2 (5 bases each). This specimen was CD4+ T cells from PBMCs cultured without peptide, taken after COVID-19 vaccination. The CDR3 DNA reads TGTGCCATCAGTGAGGGGGACGGGCTCTACGAGCAGTACTTC. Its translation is CAISEGDGLYEQYF.